The rows below give T cell receptor beta chains drawn from one sample of a study of T cell responses to AZD1222 COVID-19 vaccine. Measured with immunoSEQ multiplex PCR; TCRdb has only the in-frame clones, and not every one. The sample has about 150,000 clones, roughly 88% seen once; the top ten hold less than 2.5%. The material was peripheral blood, obtained 28 days after the second AZD1222 dose. The source is an adult who received the AZD1222 COVID-19 vaccine. CDR3s include the opening cysteine and the closing phenylalanine or tryptophan. D genes are given only for firm matches. Part of the rows lack a size; the others show once, few, many or a class for expanded clones.

>TRBV10-3|TRBJ1-5|.|TRBD1
TGTGCCACCAAGGGGGCAGGGAATCAGCCCCAGCATTTT
CATKGAGNQPQHF
>TRBV7-3|TRBJ1-5|.|.
TGTGCCAGCAGCTCCCTGTATAGCAATCAGCCCCAGCATTTT
CASSSLYSNQPQHF
>TRBV5-4|TRBJ2-2|.|TRBD2
TGTGCCAGCAGCTCCGGACTAGCGGGGGGTCCGCCTCCGAACACCGGGGAGCTGTTTTTT
CASSSGLAGGPPPNTGELFF
>TRBV5-4|TRBJ1-2|.|TRBD1
TGTGCCAGCAGCCCAAGGACAGGGTCCGGTGGCTACACCTTC
CASSPRTGSGGYTF
>TRBV9|TRBJ1-6|.|.
TGTGCCAGCAGCTCTCGGACCAATTCACCCCTCCACTTT
CASSSRTNSPLHF
>TRBV29-1|TRBJ2-7|.|TRBD1
TGCAGCGCCGGGACAGGGGCCTACGAGCAGTACTTC
CSAGTGAYEQYF
>TRBV9|TRBJ2-6|.|TRBD1
TGTGCCAGCAGCTCCCGACAGGGGTTAGGTGGGGCCAACGTCCTGACTTTC
CASSSRQGLGGANVLTF
>TRBV12-3/TRBV12-4|TRBJ2-7|.|.
TGTGCCAGCAGCTTACGACAGACCTACGAGCAGTACTTC
CASSLRQTYEQYF
>TRBV7-8|TRBJ2-7|.|TRBD2
TGTGCCAGCAGCTTTCCTAGCGGGGAATCCTACGAGCAGTACTTC
CASSFPSGESYEQYF
>TRBV10-1|TRBJ2-1|.|.
TGCGCCAGCAGTGATCAGACGGGTGAGCAGTTCTTC
CASSDQTGEQFF
>TRBV2|TRBJ1-3|.|TRBD1
TGTGCCAGCAGCCAGGACAGGATCTCTGGAAACACCATATATTTT
CASSQDRISGNTIYF
>TRBV5-1|TRBJ1-4|.|.
TGCGCCAGCAGCTGGGGGCCCTCACAGGGACCAACTAATGAAAAACTGTTTTTT
CASSWGPSQGPTNEKLFF
>TRBV11-3|TRBJ1-1|.|.
TGTGCCAGCAGCCCGGACACTGAAGCTTTCTTT
CASSPDTEAFF
>TRBV2|TRBJ1-2|.|TRBD1
TGTGCCAGCAAGTTGGAATCCGGGACAGCTAACTATGGCTACACCTTC
CASKLESGTANYGYTF
>TRBV2|TRBJ1-5|.|.
TGTGCCAGCAGTGAGGCCAGGACCAATCAGCCCCAGCATTTT
CASSEARTNQPQHF
>TRBV18|TRBJ2-5|.|.
TGTGCCAGCTCACCGGGGATCTTACAAGAGACCCAGTACTTC
CASSPGILQETQYF
>TRBV6-5|TRBJ2-1|.|TRBD2
TGTGCCAGCAGTTACAGTGGGAGGGCCGACGAGCAGTTCTTC
CASSYSGRADEQFF
>TRBV20-1|TRBJ1-1|.|.
TGCAGTGCTAGAGATAGGGAAGCTTTCTTT
CSARDREAFF
>TRBV12-3/TRBV12-4|TRBJ1-1|.|.
TGTGCCAGCAGTTTAGCCCAGGGCACTGAAGCTTTCTTT
CASSLAQGTEAFF
>TRBV9|TRBJ1-3|.|.
TGTGCCAGCAGCGTAGGGAGGCTGGGAAACACCATATATTTT
CASSVGRLGNTIYF
>TRBV2|TRBJ2-7|.|TRBD1
TGTGCCAGCAAGCTGGACAGGGACGTCGAGCAGTACTTC
CASKLDRDVEQYF
>TRBV4-1|TRBJ2-7|.|TRBD2
TGCGCCAGCAGCCCATCTCCGACAGCCCCAAGCGGGGTCTACGAGCAGTACTTC
CASSPSPTAPSGVYEQYF
>TRBV7-2|TRBJ1-2|.|TRBD1
TGTGCCAGCAGCTCGCATTCCGGGACAGGGATCTGGGGCTACACCTTC
CASSSHSGTGIWGYTF
>TRBV11-2|TRBJ2-7|.|.
TGTGCCAGCAGCTTTGGTTGGCCCCGCTACGAGCAGTACTTC
CASSFGWPRYEQYF
>TRBV29-1|TRBJ1-2|.|TRBD1
TGCAGCGTTGGAGGGGGCCCGGGCTACACCTTC
CSVGGGPGYTF
>TRBV20-1|TRBJ1-2|.|.
TGCAGTGCCAGTAGAGGCCAGAACTATGGCTACACCTTC
CSASRGQNYGYTF
>TRBV12-3/TRBV12-4|TRBJ1-1|.|.
TGTGCCAGCAGTTTTAGGGAGACTGAAGCTTTCTTT
CASSFRETEAFF
>TRBV18|TRBJ1-6|.|.
TGTGCCAGCACAACAACACAGGGACCAACTAATTCACCCCTCCACTTT
CASTTTQGPTNSPLHF
>TRBV6-1|TRBJ1-2|.|.
TGTGCCAGCAGTGAAGCCGGGAACTATGGCTACACCTTC
CASSEAGNYGYTF
>TRBV14|TRBJ1-2|.|.
TGTGCCAGCAGCCAAAGGAATGACTATGGCTACACCTTC
CASSQRNDYGYTF
>TRBV3-1/TRBV3-2|TRBJ1-6|.|.
TGTGCCAGCAGCCCGATGGCCTCACTGGATTCACCCCTCCACTTT
CASSPMASLDSPLHF
>TRBV11-2|TRBJ2-3|.|TRBD2
TGTGCCAGCCTTCGACGGTCTAGCGGGAGGGCCAGAGGCACAGATACGCAGTATTTT
CASLRRSSGRARGTDTQYF
>TRBV6-5|TRBJ1-2|.|.
TGTGCCAGCACTGCTGGGAGACACTATGGCTACACCTTC
CASTAGRHYGYTF
>TRBV27|TRBJ1-6|.|TRBD1
TGTGCCAGCAGTTTCGTGTCGAGGGGGCTGAATTCACCCCTCCACTTT
CASSFVSRGLNSPLHF
>TRBV4-1|TRBJ1-1|.|.
TGCGCCAGCAGCCAAACCCGGGACATATCCAGGAACACTGAAGCTTTCTTT
CASSQTRDISRNTEAFF
>TRBV7-2|TRBJ1-2|once|.
TGTGCCAGCTCCGATGGGGTCTCCAACTATGGCTACACCTTC
CASSDGVSNYGYTF
>TRBV12-3/TRBV12-4|TRBJ1-1|.|.
TGTGCCAGCAGTTTCCAGTCGAACACTGAAGCTTTCTTT
CASSFQSNTEAFF
>TRBV6-6|TRBJ1-1|.|.
TGTGCCAGCAGTTACTCGGGCAGTAACACTGAAGCTTTCTTT
CASSYSGSNTEAFF
>TRBV3-1/TRBV3-2|TRBJ1-5|.|.
TGTGCCAGCAGCCAAGCTAGCAGGGGCAGTGTTCAGCCCCAGCATTTT
CASSQASRGSVQPQHF
>TRBV5-5|TRBJ1-3|.|.
TGTGCCAGCAGCTTGGGCTTTTTTCCATCTGGAAACACCATATATTTT
CASSLGFFPSGNTIYF
>TRBV5-4|TRBJ2-1|.|.
TGTGCCAGCAGCCCTGGGGTCCAAGACAATGAGCAGTTCTTC
CASSPGVQDNEQFF
>TRBV7-3|TRBJ2-1|once|TRBD2
TGTGCCAGCAGCCTCACTCCGGGACTAGCGGCTTACAATGAGCAGTTCTTC
CASSLTPGLAAYNEQFF
>TRBV11-1|TRBJ2-1|.|.
TGTGCCAGCAGCTTAACCGGGGGCTCCTACAATGAGCAGTTCTTC
CASSLTGGSYNEQFF
>TRBV6-5|TRBJ1-1|.|.
TGTGCCAGCAGTTACGGACGGGAGACTGAAGCTTTCTTT
CASSYGRETEAFF
>TRBV5-1|TRBJ2-5|.|.
TGCGCCAGCAGATGGGGACAAGAGACCCAGTACTTC
CASRWGQETQYF
>TRBV2|TRBJ1-2|.|.
TGTGCCAGCAGGATAAGGACTGCTAACTATGGCTACACCTTC
CASRIRTANYGYTF
>TRBV3-1/TRBV3-2|TRBJ2-7|.|.
TGTGCCAGCAGTTTCGGACCCAGTCAATCCTACGAGCAGTACTTC
CASSFGPSQSYEQYF
>TRBV5-1|TRBJ2-1|.|.
TGCGCCAGCAGCCTGGACTGGGGCAATGAGCAGTTCTTC
CASSLDWGNEQFF